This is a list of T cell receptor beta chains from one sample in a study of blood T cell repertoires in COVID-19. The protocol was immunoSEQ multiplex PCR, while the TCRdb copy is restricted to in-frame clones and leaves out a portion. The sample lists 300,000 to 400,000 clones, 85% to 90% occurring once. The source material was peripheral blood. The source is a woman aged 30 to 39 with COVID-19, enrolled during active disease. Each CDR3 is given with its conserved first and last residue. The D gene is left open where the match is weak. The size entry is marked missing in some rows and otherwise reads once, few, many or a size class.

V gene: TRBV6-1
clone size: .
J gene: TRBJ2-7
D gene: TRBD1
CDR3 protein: CASSEGDSSYEQYF
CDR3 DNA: TGTGCCAGCAGTGAAGGGGACAGCTCCTACGAGCAGTACTTC

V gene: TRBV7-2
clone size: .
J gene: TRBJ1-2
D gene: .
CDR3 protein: CASSLFSGNGYTF
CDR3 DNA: TGTGCCAGCAGCTTATTTTCGGGGAATGGCTACACCTTC

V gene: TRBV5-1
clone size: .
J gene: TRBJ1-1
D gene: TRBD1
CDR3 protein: CASSVTGGGNTEAFF
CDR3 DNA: TGCGCCAGCAGCGTGACAGGGGGCGGGAACACTGAAGCTTTCTTT

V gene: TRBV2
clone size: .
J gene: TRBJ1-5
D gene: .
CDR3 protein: CASAVADSNQPQHF
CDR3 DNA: TGTGCCAGCGCGGTTGCAGATAGCAATCAGCCCCAGCATTTT

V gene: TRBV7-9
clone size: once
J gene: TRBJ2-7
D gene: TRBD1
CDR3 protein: CASSSNRGSYEQYF
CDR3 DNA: TGTGCCAGCAGCAGTAACAGGGGCTCCTACGAGCAGTACTTC

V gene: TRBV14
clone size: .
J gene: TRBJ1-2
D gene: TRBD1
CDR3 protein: CASSQDLGQGLRYGYTF
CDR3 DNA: TGTGCCAGCAGCCAAGATTTAGGACAGGGACTCCGCTATGGCTACACCTTC

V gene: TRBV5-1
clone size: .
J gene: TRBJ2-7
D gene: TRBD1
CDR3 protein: CASSPYKGQGIHEQYF
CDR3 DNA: TGCGCCAGCAGCCCATATAAGGGACAGGGGATTCACGAGCAGTACTTC

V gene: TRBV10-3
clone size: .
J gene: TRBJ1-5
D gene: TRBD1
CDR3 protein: CAISESGPLGQRQPQHF
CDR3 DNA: TGTGCCATCAGTGAGTCGGGACCTCTGGGACAGAGGCAGCCCCAGCATTTT

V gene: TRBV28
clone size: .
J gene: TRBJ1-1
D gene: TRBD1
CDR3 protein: CASSSRTGAVNTEAFF
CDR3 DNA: TGTGCCAGCAGTTCCAGAACAGGGGCAGTGAACACTGAAGCTTTCTTT

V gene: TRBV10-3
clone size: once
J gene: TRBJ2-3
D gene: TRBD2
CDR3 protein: CAISSAGGPGTDTQYF
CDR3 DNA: TGTGCCATCTCTTCAGCGGGAGGGCCCGGCACAGATACGCAGTATTTT

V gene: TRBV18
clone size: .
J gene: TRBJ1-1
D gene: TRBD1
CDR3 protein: CASSPRTGEVTEAFF
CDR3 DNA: TGTGCCAGCTCACCTCGTACAGGGGAGGTGACTGAAGCTTTCTTT

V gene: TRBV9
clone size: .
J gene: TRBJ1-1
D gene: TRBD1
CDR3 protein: CASSGRTGAEAFF
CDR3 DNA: TGTGCCAGCAGCGGACGGACAGGGGCTGAAGCTTTCTTT

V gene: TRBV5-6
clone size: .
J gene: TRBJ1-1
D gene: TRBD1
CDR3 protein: CASSLKGGANTEAFF
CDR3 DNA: TGTGCCAGCAGCTTGAAAGGGGGCGCAAACACTGAAGCTTTCTTT

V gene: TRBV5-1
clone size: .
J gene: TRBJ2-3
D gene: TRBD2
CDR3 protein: CASSPLAGGLQDTQYF
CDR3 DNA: TGCGCCAGCAGCCCCCTAGCGGGAGGGCTCCAGGATACGCAGTATTTT

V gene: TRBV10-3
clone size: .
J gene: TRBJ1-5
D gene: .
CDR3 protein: CAISESLSSNQPQHF
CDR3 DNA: TGTGCCATCAGCGAGTCCTTATCTAGCAATCAGCCCCAGCATTTT

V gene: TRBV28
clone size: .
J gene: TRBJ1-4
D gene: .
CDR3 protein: CASSLRGANEKLFF
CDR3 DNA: TGTGCCAGCAGTTTGCGCGGGGCTAATGAAAAACTGTTTTTT

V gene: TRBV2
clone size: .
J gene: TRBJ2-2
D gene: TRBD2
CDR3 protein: CASREASGSFTGELFF
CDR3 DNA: TGTGCCAGCAGAGAAGCTAGCGGGAGTTTCACCGGGGAGCTGTTTTTT

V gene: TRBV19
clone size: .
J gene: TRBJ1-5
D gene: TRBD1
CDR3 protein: CASNPDRRVNQPQHF
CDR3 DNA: TGTGCCAGTAATCCGGACAGGCGGGTCAATCAGCCCCAGCATTTT

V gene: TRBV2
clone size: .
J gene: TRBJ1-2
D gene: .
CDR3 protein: CASMVWGPNYGYTF
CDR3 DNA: TGTGCCAGCATGGTCTGGGGCCCCAACTATGGCTACACCTTC